A single sample is the source of the 2 T cell receptor beta chains below, sequenced in a study of T cell repertoires in cytomegalovirus infection. Their antigens remain unidentified. TCRdb passed the reads through MiXCR, listing each CDR3 protein once. The repertoire consists of roughly 800,000 distinct CDR3 sequences, with just under 30% occurring once and the leading ten covering around 12%. Sequenced here: cultured CD8+ T cells from PBMCs, sampled from culture after CMV antigen stimulation. Every receptor here comes from a human donor in good health (CMV status not recorded). Some clones in this sample may be carry-over from other donors' samples.

CDR3 nucleotides: TGTGCCAGCAGTTACGCCGTAGACGAGCAGTACTTC. Translation gives CASSYAVDEQYF. The chain couples TRBV6-2 or TRBV6-3 to TRBJ2-7, with D unclear. Trimming left V 2 bases short and J 5 bases short, with 7 bases between. Germline loops: CDR1 MNHEY, CDR2 SVGEGT. The CDR3 has 12 residues.

This chain uses TRBV7-6 with TRBJ1-2; a possible D gene is TRBD1 (5 bases). Germline values: CDR1 SGHVS, CDR2 FNYEAQ. The V end lost 1 base, the J end lost 7 bases, and 13 bases lay between the germline ends. The CDR3 contains 14 residues. The DNA for the CDR3 is TGTGCCAGCAGCTTAGAATCCGGGACTAGTGGCTACACCTTC. The encoded protein is CASSLESGTSGYTF.